This TCR beta chain was retrieved from a study of immune evolution from preneoplasia to lung adenocarcinoma. Germline V CDR1 and CDR2: SGDLS, YYNGEE. The CDR3 is made up of 16 amino acids. The junction had 4 bases not matched to a gene; V was cut back by 4 bases and J by 2 bases. Nucleic acids came from premalignant or tumor cells enriched by macro-dissection. Libraries were prepared by immunoSEQ multiplex PCR; TCRdb keeps only in-frame clonotypes and omits some of them. The sample consists of about 6,500 clones, over 65% of them appearing once. The rearrangement joins TRBV9 to TRBJ2-3; 13 positions match TRBD2. Source material: FFPE lung adenocarcinoma in situ tissue. The receptor was isolated from a donor of 70 years or more with lung adenocarcinoma. The CDR3 spells CASSLGTSGVTDTQYF. The CDR3 DNA reads as TGTGCCAGCAGCCTGGGGACTAGCGGGGTCACAGATACGCAGTATTTT.